The 27 T cell receptor beta chains given below trace back to one sample, sequenced in a study of blood T cell repertoires in COVID-19. TCRdb keeps only in-frame clones here, not all; method: immunoSEQ multiplex PCR. The data hold about 100,000 clones, with roughly 87% observed a single time. Input material: peripheral blood. These TCRs come from a woman aged 55-70 years with acute or convalescent COVID-19.

The genes are TRBV6-5 and TRBJ2-1, with D perhaps matching TRBD1 (5 bases). CDR3 length equals 12 residues. The V end lost 6 bases, the J end lost 7 bases, and 10 bases lay between the germline ends. From germline, CDR1 is MNHEY and CDR2 SVGAGI. CDR3 protein: CASRAGPNEQFF. CDR3 DNA sequence: TGTGCCAGCAGGGCAGGGCCGAATGAGCAGTTCTTC.

V usage is TRBV28 and J usage is TRBJ1-6, with D hard to call. The germline V gene has CDR1 MDHEN and CDR2 SYDVKM. The CDR3 sequence is 14 residues long. Deletions cut 3 bases from V and 9 bases from J, with 12 bases between. The DNA of the CDR3 is TGTGCCAGCAGTTTTCGGTCGGGGAGTTCACCCCTCCACTTT. Its protein product is CASSFRSGSSPLHF.

This clone was picked up one time. The CDR3 DNA sequence: TGTGCCAGCTCACCTTTGGGACAGGGGGCTAGGGAGCAGTACGTC. Protein sequence: CASSPLGQGAREQYV. This chain joins TRBV18 and TRBJ2-7; TRBD1 agrees at 12 bases. The CDR3 consists of 15 residues. Germline lookup yields CDR1 KGHSH and CDR2 LQKENI. Unmatched junction bases numbered 7, after V lost 3 bases and J lost 7 bases.

The chain carries TRBV20-1 and TRBJ2-1, with 8 bases matching TRBD2. V lost 3 bases to trimming and J lost 6 bases; unmatched junction nucleotides: 4. This CDR3 has 13 residues. Germline loops: CDR1 DFQATT, CDR2 SNEGSKA (reference sequence). CDR3 protein: CSASILAGNEQFF. The CDR3 DNA reads TGCAGTGCTAGTATCCTAGCGGGCAATGAGCAGTTCTTC.

The chain couples TRBV21-1 to TRBJ1-6; TRBD1 is the table's D call, not checked against the DNA. TRBV21-1 is an annotated pseudogene. The CDR3 covers 14 residues. The CDR3 sequence: CASSKRDRNSPLHF. In nucleotides, the CDR3 is TGTGCCAGCAGCAAGAGGGACAGGAATTCACCCCTCCACTTT.

The rearrangement joins TRBV5-1 to TRBJ2-2; 7 bases line up with TRBD2. Unmatched junction bases numbered 13, after V lost 4 bases and J lost 16 bases. This CDR3 is built from 13 residues. CDR1 and CDR2 from the germline V gene are SGHRS and YFSETQ. The CDR3 DNA reads TGCGCCAGCAGCCGGGCTGGCACTAGCGATAAGTTTTTT. It is translated as CASSRAGTSDKFF.

The chain couples TRBV30 to TRBJ1-1; no clear D. CDR1 and CDR2 (germline): GTSNPN, SVGIG (reference sequence). The CDR3 contains 11 residues. The germline V and J ends were trimmed by 2 bases and 4 bases, with 5 bases remaining between them. In nucleotides, the CDR3 is TGTGCCTGGAGTCTGAGCACTGAAGCTTTCTTT. It translates to CAWSLSTEAFF.

In its sample, this clone was seen once. This chain links TRBV9 with TRBJ2-2; perhaps TRBD1 as D (6 bases). CDR1 and CDR2 from the germline V gene are SGDLS and YYNGEE. Trimming pared 3 bases from V and 7 bases from J, leaving 16 bases between. The CDR3 has 15 amino acids. CDR3 nucleotides: TGTGCCAGCAGCGCTATAACAGGGACGGGCGGGGAGCTGTTTTTT. This translates into CASSAITGTGGELFF. Full variable domain (remainder filled in from reference TRBV9 and TRBJ2-2): DSGVTQTPKHLITATGQRVTLRCSPRSGDLSVYWYQQSLDQGLQFLIQYYNGEERAKGNILERFSAQQFPDLHSELNLSSLELGDSALYFCASSAITGTGGELFFGEGSRLTVL.

The genes are TRBV9 and TRBJ2-3, with 8 bases aligning to TRBD1. CDR1 and CDR2 (germline): SGDLS, YYNGEE. The CDR3 runs 15 residues. V shed 6 bases and J 6 bases; nucleotides not matched to a gene: 12. This CDR3 reads CASTRGDRSLDTQYF. As DNA, the CDR3 is TGTGCCAGCACCCGAGGGGACAGGTCCCTGGATACGCAGTATTTT.

The rearrangement links TRBV6-6 to TRBJ1-1, with a possible D match to TRBD1 (6 bases). The germline V and J ends were trimmed by 5 bases and 7 bases, with 23 bases remaining between them. Germline CDR1 reads MNHNY; CDR2 reads SVGAGI (reference sequence). This CDR3 has 16 amino acids. The CDR3 protein is CASSQGLLTGPNEAFF. DNA of the CDR3: TGTGCCAGCAGTCAGGGCCTGCTGACAGGTCCAAATGAAGCTTTCTTT.

The V gene is TRBV7-9, the J gene TRBJ2-3; D uncertain. Germline assignment: CDR1 SEHNR and CDR2 FQNEAQ (reference sequence). The V and J ends lost 4 bases and 5 bases respectively, with 10 bases between them. The CDR3 extends over 13 amino acids. CDR3 bases: TGTGCCAGCAGCTCCGACTTGAAAGATACGCAGTATTTT. This encodes CASSSDLKDTQYF.

V and J are TRBV11-2 and TRBJ2-1; TRBD2 is a possible D gene (5 bases). From germline, CDR1 is SGHAT and CDR2 FQNNGV. CDR3 size: 13 residues. The V and J ends lost 0 bases and 6 bases respectively, with 6 bases between them. As DNA, the CDR3 is TGTGCCAGCAGCTTAGAACGGGGCAATGAGCAGTTCTTC. Translated: CASSLERGNEQFF.

The rearrangement joins TRBV6-1 to TRBJ1-2, with D perhaps matching TRBD1 (5 bases). CDR1 is MNHNS, CDR2 SASEGT, per germline. Trimming cost V 3 bases and J 3 bases, with 8 bases left between them. The CDR3 spans 13 residues. The CDR3 coding sequence is TGTGCCAGCAGTGAGCGGGGGTACTATGGCTACACCTTC. It specifies CASSERGYYGYTF.

In this sample, this clone turned up once. The chain uses TRBV5-4 and TRBJ1-2; weak D call: TRBD1 (5 bases). The V gene's germline CDR1 is SGHNT and CDR2 YYREEE (reference sequence). Trimming took off 4 bases at V and 7 bases at J, with 11 bases between the two ends. The CDR3 covers 12 residues. CDR3 sequence (DNA): TGTGCCAGCAGCCCAGACAGTTCTGGCTACACCTTC. It encodes CASSPDSSGYTF.

The genes are TRBV6-6 and TRBJ2-7, with D possibly TRBD1 on 5 matching bases. Germline lookup yields CDR1 MNHNY and CDR2 SVGAGI (reference sequence). This CDR3 region has 13 residues. Trimming took 2 bases from V and 6 from J, leaving 11 bases between them. The CDR3 nucleotides are TGTGCCAGCAGTTACGGCAGGGTGAGCGAGCAGTACGTC. Its protein product is CASSYGRVSEQYV.

The CDR3 coding sequence is TGTGCCAGCAGCTTGGATCCGGGCTCCTACAATGAGCAGTTCTTC. Translating gives CASSLDPGSYNEQFF. The V call is TRBV5-4, the J call TRBJ2-1, with D unresolved. The CDR3 totals 15 residues. From germline, CDR1 is SGHNT and CDR2 YYREEE (reference sequence). Deletions cut 0 bases from V and 0 bases from J, with 7 bases between.

The J gene is TRBJ2-7, the V gene TRBV2; 9 bases fit TRBD1. This CDR3 has 13 amino acids. CDR1 is SNHLY, CDR2 FYNNEI, per germline. V gave up 8 bases and J gave up 4 bases; unmatched junction bases: 6. CDR3 residues: CASRDRVLYEQYF. DNA for the CDR3: TGTGCCAGCCGGGACAGGGTTCTGTACGAGCAGTACTTC.

The V call is TRBV2, the J call TRBJ1-2; D is unclear. Per the germline V gene, CDR1 is SNHLY and CDR2 is FYNNEI. V gave up 2 bases and J gave up 4 bases, with 8 bases separating them. The CDR3 has 13 residues. CDR3 in amino acids: CASSETAGYGYTF. The CDR3 DNA follows: TGTGCCAGCAGTGAAACGGCAGGCTATGGCTACACCTTC.

V and J are TRBV27 and TRBJ2-5, with 8 bases that match TRBD1. J lost 5 bases, V lost 6 bases, and 8 bases had no gene match. CDR3 size: 14 residues. Looked up from germline, CDR1 is MNHEY and CDR2 is SMNVEV (reference sequence). CDR3 residues: CASSRQGMEETQYF. Here the CDR3 DNA reads TGTGCCAGCAGCCGACAGGGGATGGAGGAGACCCAGTACTTC.

The gene calls are TRBV13 and TRBJ2-3; 10 bases match TRBD1. CDR3 length: 17 residues. Trimming took 5 bases from V and 2 from J; bases not matched to a gene: 10. CDR1 and CDR2 (germline): PRHDT, FYEKMQ (reference sequence). DNA of the CDR3: TGTGCCAGCAGCGCCCCCCCGGGACAGGGGCACACAGATACGCAGTATTTT. This sequence encodes CASSAPPGQGHTDTQYF.

The gene calls are TRBV6-5 and TRBJ2-3, with TRBD1 identical over 10 bases. CDR3 length: 13 amino acids. The J segment lost 10 bases and the V segment lost 6 bases, leaving 7 bases of the junction unmatched. Germline V gives CDR1 MNHEY, CDR2 SVGAGI. The CDR3 coding sequence is TGTGCCAGCAGCCCGCCCGGACAGGGGGCGCAGTATTTT. Its translation: CASSPPGQGAQYF.

The genes are TRBV27 and TRBJ1-2, with TRBD1 identical over 7 bases. Germline lookup yields CDR1 MNHEY and CDR2 SMNVEV (reference sequence). The CDR3 sequence is 17 residues long. With 2 bases clipped from V and 1 base from J, the junction kept 10 bases outside the gene matches. CDR3 protein: CASSLPSPTGFNYGYTF. CDR3 DNA: TGTGCCAGCAGTTTACCCTCGCCGACAGGGTTTAACTATGGCTACACCTTC.

The gene calls are TRBV9 and TRBJ2-1, with D hard to call. The CDR3 has 14 residues. Germline-derived CDR1 and CDR2 are SGDLS and YYNGEE. Trimming cost V 0 bases and J 5 bases, with 9 bases left between them. CDR3: CASSVGPRNNEQFF. In nucleotides, the CDR3 is TGTGCCAGCAGCGTAGGTCCTAGAAACAATGAGCAGTTCTTC.

The chain employs TRBV3-1 (or the pseudogene TRBV3-2) and TRBJ2-1; tentative D call: TRBD2 (5 bases). The CDR3 runs 14 residues. Germline values: CDR1 LGHDT, CDR2 YNNKEL (reference sequence). Deletions cut 4 bases from V and 6 bases from J, with 13 bases between. CDR3 DNA sequence: TGTGCCAGCAGCCCGGATACTAGACGCAATGAGCAGTTCTTC. This translates into CASSPDTRRNEQFF.

The chain couples TRBV6-5 to TRBJ1-2; 7 bases fit TRBD1. This CDR3 region has 13 residues. The germline CDR1 and CDR2 sequences are MNHEY and SVGAGI. Trimming removed 6 bases from V and 4 bases from J; junction bases left unmatched: 5. CDR3 sequence (DNA): TGTGCCAGCAGCCAGGACAGGCTCTATGGCTACACCTTC. This translates into CASSQDRLYGYTF.

This chain's CDR3 is CASSQVGTGGAYNEQFF. The CDR3, as DNA: TGTGCCAGCAGCCAAGTAGGAACGGGGGGCGCCTACAATGAGCAGTTCTTC. The genes are TRBV3-1 (or the pseudogene TRBV3-2) and TRBJ2-1; a possible D gene is TRBD2 (7 bases). The CDR3 extends over 17 amino acids. V was pared by 1 base and J by 2 bases, with 15 bases between. Germline V gene data show CDR1 as LGHDT and CDR2 as YNNKEL (reference sequence).

CDR3: CASSQQGWNSPLHF. As DNA, the CDR3 is TGTGCCAGCAGCCAACAGGGGTGGAATTCACCCCTCCACTTT. This sequence joins TRBV3-1 (or the pseudogene TRBV3-2) and TRBJ1-6; the D gene is possibly TRBD1 (6 bases). The germline gives CDR1 LGHDT, CDR2 YNNKEL (reference sequence). Trimming pared 2 bases from V and 7 bases from J, leaving 9 bases between. The CDR3 spans 14 residues.